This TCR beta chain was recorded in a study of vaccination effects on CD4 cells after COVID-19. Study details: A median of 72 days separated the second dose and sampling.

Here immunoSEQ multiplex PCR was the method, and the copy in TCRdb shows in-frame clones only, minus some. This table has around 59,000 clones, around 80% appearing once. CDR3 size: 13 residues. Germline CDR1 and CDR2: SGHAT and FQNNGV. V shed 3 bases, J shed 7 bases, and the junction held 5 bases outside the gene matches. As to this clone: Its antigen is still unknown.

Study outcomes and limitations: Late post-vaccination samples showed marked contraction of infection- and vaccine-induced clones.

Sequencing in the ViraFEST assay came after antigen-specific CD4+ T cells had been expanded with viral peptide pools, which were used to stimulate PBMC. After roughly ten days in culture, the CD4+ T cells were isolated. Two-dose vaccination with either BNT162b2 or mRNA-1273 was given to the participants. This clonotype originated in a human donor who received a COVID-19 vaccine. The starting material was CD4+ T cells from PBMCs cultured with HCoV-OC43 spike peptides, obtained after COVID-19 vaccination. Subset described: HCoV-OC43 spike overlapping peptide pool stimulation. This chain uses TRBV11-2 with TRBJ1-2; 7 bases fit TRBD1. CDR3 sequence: CASSLEGASGYTF. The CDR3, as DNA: TGTGCCAGCAGCTTGGAGGGGGCTAGTGGCTACACCTTC.